This is a list of T cell receptor beta chains from one sample in a study of blood T cell repertoires in COVID-19. Method: immunoSEQ multiplex PCR; TCRdb's copy keeps in-frame clones and lacks some. The repertoire has about 270,000 clones, about 80% of them found once; the top ten carry around a tenth. The sequenced material came from peripheral blood. The receptors come from a woman in her forties or fifties who had recovered from COVID-19. Both conserved end residues are part of each CDR3. Each record gives: D gene, J gene, V gene, CDR3 protein, CDR3 DNA. The D gene is left open where the match is weak.

NA TRBJ2-1 TRBV7-9 CASRWTQVAEQFF TGTGCCAGCCGGTGGACACAGGTGGCTGAGCAGTTCTTC
NA TRBJ2-2 TRBV30 CAWRPGAGFFPGELFF TGTGCCTGGCGACCCGGCGCGGGATTCTTCCCCGGGGAGCTGTTTTTT
TRBD1 TRBJ1-2 TRBV10-3 CAISDADRVNTF TGTGCCATCAGCGACGCGGACAGGGTTAACACCTTC
NA TRBJ2-1 TRBV4-1 CASSQEGGYNEQFF TGCGCCAGCAGCCAAGAGGGAGGCTACAATGAGCAGTTCTTC
TRBD1 TRBJ1-2 TRBV2 CASSESTGGLGLGYTF TGTGCCAGCAGTGAATCGACAGGGGGCTTGGGGTTGGGCTACACCTTC
TRBD1 TRBJ2-5 TRBV5-6 CASSPDRGRETQYF TGTGCCAGCAGCCCAGACAGGGGGCGGGAGACCCAGTACTTC
NA TRBJ1-4 TRBV5-1 CASSRTEGNEKLFF TGCGCCAGCAGCAGGACAGAAGGGAATGAAAAACTGTTTTTT
TRBD1 TRBJ1-1 TRBV18 CASSHGSRGLWTEAFF TGTGCCAGCTCACATGGGTCGAGGGGGCTGTGGACTGAAGCTTTCTTT
TRBD2 TRBJ2-7 TRBV11-2 CASSYGTSGAYEQYF TGTGCCAGCAGCTACGGGACTAGCGGGGCCTACGAGCAGTACTTC
NA TRBJ2-7 TRBV18 CASSPPSSGEQYF TGTGCCAGCTCACCACCAAGTTCGGGCGAGCAGTACTTC
NA TRBJ1-5 TRBV27 CASSLGRNQPQHF TGTGCCAGCAGTTTAGGGAGGAATCAGCCCCAGCATTTT
TRBD1 TRBJ2-7 TRBV27 CASSFYEQGTHEQYF TGTGCCAGCAGTTTTTATGAACAGGGGACGCACGAGCAGTACTTC
TRBD1 TRBJ2-1 TRBV19 CASSSPAGTGDNEQFF TGTGCCAGTAGTTCCCCGGCGGGGACAGGGGACAATGAGCAGTTCTTC